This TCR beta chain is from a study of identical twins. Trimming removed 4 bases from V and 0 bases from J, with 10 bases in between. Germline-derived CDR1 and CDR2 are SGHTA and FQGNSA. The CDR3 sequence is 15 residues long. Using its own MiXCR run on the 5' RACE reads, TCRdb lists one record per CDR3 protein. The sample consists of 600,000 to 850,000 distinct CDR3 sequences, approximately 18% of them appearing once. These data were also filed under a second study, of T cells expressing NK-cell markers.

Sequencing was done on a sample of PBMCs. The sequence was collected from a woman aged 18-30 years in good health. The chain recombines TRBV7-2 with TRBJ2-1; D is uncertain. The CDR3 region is CASSSRWSSYNEQFF. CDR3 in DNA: TGTGCCAGCAGCTCCCGGTGGAGCTCCTACAATGAGCAGTTCTTC.